The clone carrying this T cell receptor beta chain was counted only a few times. Antigen specificity is unknown. The CDR3 consists of 15 residues. The V gene end was trimmed by 3 bases and the J gene end by 4 bases; junction bases not matched to a gene: 7. CDR1 is SGHNT and CDR2 is YYREEE in the germline V gene (reference sequence). Every donor provided one heparinised blood draw, which averaged roughly 120 mL. This entry is derived from a study of beta chain features in type 1 diabetes. Study observations and caveats: Any HLA-type effect on TCRB rearrangement remained unresolved here. For patients and controls alike, PCR might favor shorter templates to the same degree. In cDNA sequencing, cells with high TCR expression could be over-represented. There was a moderate but significant shortening of TCRB CDR3s in all four CD4+ subsets of Type 1 diabetes patients.

The investigators reverse transcribed all of the isolated RNA, so they sequenced expressed TCRB transcripts. This table comes from immunoSEQ multiplex PCR, and its TCRdb copy is limited to in-frame clones, with some not included. The repertoire has a few hundred thousand clones, roughly 12% of them found once; the top ten carry 0.01%. The sample was naive CD4+ T cells from blood. This TCR was recovered from a woman aged 18-30 years with type 1 diabetes. J is TRBJ2-5 and V is TRBV5-4; 9 bases are a match to TRBD2. Here the CDR3 DNA reads TGTGCCAGCAGCTCGATTAGCGGGAGAGGAGAGACCCAGTACTTC. Protein sequence: CASSSISGRGETQYF.